A selection of T cell receptor beta chains follows, all from one sample in a study of type 1 and type 2 diabetes patients. Each CDR3 protein gets one entry after TCRdb re-called the multiplex PCR reads with MiXCR. This table has under 300,000 distinct CDR3 sequences, more than 45% appearing once. Specimen: peripheral blood mononuclear cells (PBMCs). The receptors stem from a man younger than 35 with type 2 diabetes. Both conserved end residues are part of each CDR3. D genes are given only for firm matches. Only part of the rows carry a size: once, few, many, or a class if the clone is expanded.

-	TRBV9	TRBJ1-2	-	TGTGCCAGCAGCGTAACCCACTTGAGTGGCTACACCTTC	CASSVTHLSGYTF
-	TRBV19	TRBJ2-1	-	TGTGCCAGTAGTCCCTCAGGGGCGGACTACGAGCAGTTCTTC	CASSPSGADYEQFF
-	TRBV25-1	TRBJ1-2	-	TGTGTCAGCAGTGATTTCGGCGTAAGACAGGCACGGCATGGCTACACCTTC	CVSSDFGVRQARHGYTF
-	TRBV2	TRBJ1-1	-	TGTGCCAGCAGGGGAGACAGTTTGAACACTAAAGCTTTCTTT	CASRGDSLNTKAFF
-	TRBV29-1	TRBJ1-1	few	TGCAGCGTAAGAGGACAGCTGAACACTGAAGCTTTCTTT	CSVRGQLNTEAFF
-	TRBV18	TRBJ2-7	few	TGTGCCAGCTCACCACCGGTGGGGAAGCAGTACTTC	CASSPPVGKQYF
-	TRBV19	TRBJ1-1	few	TGTGCCAGTGACGAGGGGTGGATGAACACTGAAGCTTTCTTT	CASDEGWMNTEAFF
-	TRBV7-9	TRBJ1-1	-	TGTGCCAGCAGCTTAGCAGCGAGGGGAAACACTGAAGCTTTCTTT	CASSLAARGNTEAFF
TRBD1	TRBV19	TRBJ2-5	-	TGTGCCAGTAGTATGAAGGGACAGCCAGGTAAACAAGAGACCCAGTACTTC	CASSMKGQPGKQETQYF
-	TRBV7-2	TRBJ1-1	-	TGTGCCAGCAGCTTCGGTCGGTCCGCCAACACTGAAGCTTTCTTT	CASSFGRSANTEAFF
-	TRBV13	TRBJ1-2	-	TGTGCCAGCAGCTTATTTCGAACGCCGATGTATGGCTACACCTTC	CASSLFRTPMYGYTF
TRBD2	TRBV6-2/TRBV6-3	TRBJ2-3	once	TGTGCCAGCAGTTTAGTGGCTAGCGGGACCACAGATACGCAGTATTTT	CASSLVASGTTDTQYF
-	TRBV7-7	TRBJ2-2	once	TGTGCCAGCAGTTCGGGCCGGGGGAGTGGCGGGGAGCTGTTTTTT	CASSSGRGSGGELFF
-	TRBV28	TRBJ2-2	many	TGTGCCAGCAGTTTATCTAGCGCTGCCGGGGAGCTGTTTTTT	CASSLSSAAGELFF
TRBD1	TRBV7-2	TRBJ1-3	few	TGTGCCAGCACGACAGGGGCTGGAAACACCATATATTTT	CASTTGAGNTIYF
TRBD1	TRBV15	TRBJ1-2	many	TGTGCCACCAGCAGAGAAAAGGGGGCGAGGTTAGGCTACACCTTC	CATSREKGARLGYTF
TRBD1	TRBV20-1	TRBJ1-6	-	TGCAGTGCTATCCGGTCCAGGGGGGGGGGCGGTTCACCCCTCCACTTT	CSAIRSRGGGGSPLHF
-	TRBV7-4	TRBJ2-3	-	TGTGCCAGCAGCCCCAACCCTGGACCCAACACAGATACGCAGTATTTT	CASSPNPGPNTDTQYF
-	TRBV7-6	TRBJ2-7	-	TGTGCCAGCAGCTTAGGCCCCGGGGAGCAGTACTTC	CASSLGPGEQYF
TRBD1	TRBV10-2	TRBJ2-7	few	TGCGCCAGCAGTGAGGGTCGGGGACAGGGAGGGTTCGAGCAGTACTTC	CASSEGRGQGGFEQYF
-	TRBV18	TRBJ2-7	-	TGTGCCAGCTCAACAGGGACTCAGGGACTCGAGCAGTACTTC	CASSTGTQGLEQYF
TRBD1	TRBV4-1	TRBJ1-3	-	TGCGCCAGCAGCCAACAACAGGGGAACTCTGGAAACACCATATATTTT	CASSQQQGNSGNTIYF
-	TRBV24-1	TRBJ1-2	few	TGTGCCACCAGTGATTTCGAGGGAGGACATGGCTACACCTTC	CATSDFEGGHGYTF
-	TRBV29-1	TRBJ1-1	many	TGCAGCGTTGTCAGGACACTGAACACTGAAGCTTTCTTT	CSVVRTLNTEAFF
-	TRBV19	TRBJ2-2	few	TGTGCCAGTAAGGAGACACCCGCGAACACCGGGGAGCTGTTTTTT	CASKETPANTGELFF
-	TRBV15	TRBJ1-3	-	TGTGCCACCAGCAGAGTGCCAGGGACCTCTGGAAACACCATATATTTT	CATSRVPGTSGNTIYF
-	TRBV9	TRBJ2-3	-	TGTGCCAGCAGCGCCTCCCTAGCGTCCGCAGATACGCAGTATTTT	CASSASLASADTQYF
TRBD2	TRBV7-6	TRBJ2-5	few	TGTGCCAGCAGCTTAGGGACTAGCGGGGGATTCGAGACCCAGTACTTC	CASSLGTSGGFETQYF
-	TRBV4-1	TRBJ2-1	-	TGCGCCAGCAGCCAAGTGGTCCCAAGCTCCTACAATGAGCAGTTCTTC	CASSQVVPSSYNEQFF
-	TRBV7-2	TRBJ2-5	few	TGTGCCAGCAGCCCATCCCCGGGGGAGGAAGAGACCCAGTACTTC	CASSPSPGEEETQYF
-	TRBV5-1	TRBJ1-6	-	TGCGCCAGCAGCGTTGGACAGACTAATTCACCCCTCCACTTT	CASSVGQTNSPLHF
-	TRBV6-6	TRBJ2-7	-	TGTGCCAGCAGCTCCGAGGGAAGGTACGAGCAGTACTTC	CASSSEGRYEQYF
-	TRBV6-2/TRBV6-3	TRBJ1-4	few	TGTGCCAGCAGTTACAACGAGTGGGCCACTAATGAAAAACTGTTTTTT	CASSYNEWATNEKLFF
TRBD1	TRBV28	TRBJ1-2	-	TGTGCCAGCAGTTTATTGCCCAGGGGGGGTGGTGGCTACACCTTC	CASSLLPRGGGGYTF
-	TRBV15	TRBJ1-5	once	TGTGCCACCAGCAGAGGTTACCCCGGCCGCCGTAATCAGCCCCAGCATTTT	CATSRGYPGRRNQPQHF
TRBD2	TRBV2	TRBJ2-7	-	TGTGCCAGCAATCAAGTCGGTAGCGGGAATTACGAGCAGTACTTC	CASNQVGSGNYEQYF
-	TRBV19	TRBJ2-6	few	TGTGCCAGTACCATGTTGGGGCTCTCTGGGGCCAACGTCCTGACTTTC	CASTMLGLSGANVLTF
-	TRBV19	TRBJ2-2	few	TGTGCCACTCAGCCAGGGGTGAACACCGGGGAGCTGTTTTTT	CATQPGVNTGELFF
-	TRBV6-1	TRBJ2-3	many	TGTGCCAGCAGTGATGGGGCAGGGGATGCAGATACGCAGTATTTT	CASSDGAGDADTQYF
-	TRBV5-1	TRBJ1-4	-	TGCGCCAGCAGCTTGGGACAGCTAGATGAAAAACTGTTTTTT	CASSLGQLDEKLFF
-	TRBV20-1	TRBJ2-7	few	TGCAGTGCTCAACTGCAACCGACGGGGTCCTACGAGCAGTACTTC	CSAQLQPTGSYEQYF
-	TRBV2	TRBJ1-4	-	TGTGCCAGCAGTGCGGGGACTAATGAAAAACTGTTTTTT	CASSAGTNEKLFF
-	TRBV27	TRBJ2-1	-	TGTGCCAGCAGTGGGAATCCCACGGAAGAGCAGTTCTTC	CASSGNPTEEQFF
-	TRBV2	TRBJ2-4	once	TGTGCCAGCAGTATAGATTGGCTACGGCGGAACATTCAGTACTTC	CASSIDWLRRNIQYF
TRBD2	TRBV7-2	TRBJ2-5	-	TGTGCCAGCAGCGTAGAGCGGGGGACCCAGTACTTC	CASSVERGTQYF
TRBD2	TRBV5-1	TRBJ2-1	-	TGCGCGAGCAGCCCCACTAGCGGGGGGTCCAATGAGCAGTTCTTC	CASSPTSGGSNEQFF
-	TRBV4-1	TRBJ1-3	-	TGCGCCAGCAGCCAAGAACCGGGGTCTGGAAACACCATATATTTT	CASSQEPGSGNTIYF
TRBD1	TRBV19	TRBJ2-3	few	TGTGCCAGTAGTTTGGACAGGGGTAAAATAGATACGCAGTATTTT	CASSLDRGKIDTQYF